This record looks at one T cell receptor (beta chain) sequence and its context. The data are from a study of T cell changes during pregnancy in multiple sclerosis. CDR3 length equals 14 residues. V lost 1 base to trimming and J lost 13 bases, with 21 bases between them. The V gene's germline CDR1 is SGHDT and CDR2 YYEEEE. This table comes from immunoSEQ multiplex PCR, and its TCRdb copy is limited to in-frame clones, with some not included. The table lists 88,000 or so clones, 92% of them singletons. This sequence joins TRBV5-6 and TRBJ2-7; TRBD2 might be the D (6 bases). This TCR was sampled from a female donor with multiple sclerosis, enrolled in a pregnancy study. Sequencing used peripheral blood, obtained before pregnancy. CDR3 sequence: CASSLQSGGKREYF. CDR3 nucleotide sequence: TGTGCCAGCAGCTTGCAATCCGGGGGAAAAAGGGAATACTTC.